This entry features one T cell receptor (beta chain) sequence. As processed by the authors: Amplification of reference gene primers provided the estimated nucleated cell counts. TCRdb keeps only in-frame clones here, not all; method: immunoSEQ multiplex PCR. V, J and clone size derive from that table, while D and trimming were established from the DNA sequence. The sample lists about 160,000 clones, around 80% occurring once. The data stem from a study of blood T cell repertoires in COVID-19. As for the study in general: Samples taken during acute and convalescent COVID-19 were collected in the United States, Italy and Spain. PBMCs, B-cell-depleted T cells, or T cells provided the cDNA or gDNA that made up the material.

Germline V gives CDR1 SEHNR, CDR2 FQNEAQ (reference sequence). The CDR3 is 14 amino acids. The V gene lost 5 bases and the J gene lost 6 bases, with 14 bases spanning the gap. The rearrangement uses TRBV7-9 and TRBJ2-1; no clear D gene. The sequence was collected from a human donor with acute or convalescent COVID-19. The donor label of this sample is uncertain. Sequences were obtained from peripheral blood. The CDR3 DNA follows: TGTGCCAGCAGCCTTGCGCTAGAAGCCAATGAGCAGTTCTTC. Its protein is CASSLALEANEQFF.